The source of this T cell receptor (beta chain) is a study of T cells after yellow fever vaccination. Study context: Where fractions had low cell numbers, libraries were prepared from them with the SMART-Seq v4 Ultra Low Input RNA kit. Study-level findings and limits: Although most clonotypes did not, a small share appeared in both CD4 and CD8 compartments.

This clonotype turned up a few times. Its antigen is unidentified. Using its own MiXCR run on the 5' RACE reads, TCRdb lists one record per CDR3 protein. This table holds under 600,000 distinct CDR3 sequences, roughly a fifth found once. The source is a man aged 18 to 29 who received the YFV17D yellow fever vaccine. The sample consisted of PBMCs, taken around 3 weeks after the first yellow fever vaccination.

The DNA of the CDR3 is TGTGCCAGCAGTGAACAGGGGGCAAGGCAGCCCCAGCATTTT. It is translated as CASSEQGARQPQHF. The chain uses TRBV9 and TRBJ1-5, with 9 bases lining up with TRBD1. The CDR3 runs to 14 residues. Germline V gives CDR1 SGDLS, CDR2 YYNGEE. V gave up 5 bases and J gave up 7 bases; unmatched junction bases: 7. The full variable domain, in which reference TRBV9 and TRBJ1-5 provide the parts outside the CDR3, is DSGVTQTPKHLITATGQRVTLRCSPRSGDLSVYWYQQSLDQGLQFLIQYYNGEERAKGNILERFSAQQFPDLHSELNLSSLELGDSALYFCASSEQGARQPQHFGDGTRLSIL.